This T cell receptor (beta chain) derives from a study of T cells after yellow fever vaccination. Broader study findings: After the booster, about 95% of CD4 and about nine tenths of CD8 primary-response clones were re-detected.

This clonotype was observed a handful of times. Antigen specificity is unknown. The study made its TCR cDNA through 5'RACE template switching. That step introduced a universal primer site along with UMIs. TCRdb redid the calling of the 5' RACE reads with MiXCR, one entry per CDR3 protein. Among 100,000 to 150,000 distinct CDR3 sequences listed, about 15% were seen once. CDR3 length equals 14 residues. Germline V gives CDR1 MGHRA, CDR2 YSYEKL. V shed 1 base and J shed 4 bases, with 11 bases lying between them. This receptor was obtained from a man between 18 and 35 years old who received the YFV17D yellow fever vaccine. The chain employs TRBV4-1 and TRBJ2-7; the D gene is possibly TRBD2 (5 bases). The material was CD8+ T cells sorted from PBMCs, obtained 5 days after the yellow fever booster vaccination. The CDR3 DNA sequence: TGCGCCAGCAGCCAAGCCCCGGGGTCGTACGAGCAGTACTTC. Its protein product is CASSQAPGSYEQYF.